The next 18 T cell receptor beta chains were all read from a single sample in a study of T cell clusters in autoimmune cytopenias. About 37,500 genome equivalents of blood DNA were amplified for TRB. TRB was amplified by touch-down multiplex PCR, primer pools A and B combined. One entry per CDR3 protein, without DNA, is what TCRdb gives after re-calling the multiplex PCR reads. There are under 9,000 distinct CDR3 sequences in the sample, with roughly 6% held by the top ten. The sample consisted of peripheral blood. These receptors were collected from a human donor with an autoimmune cytopenia or autoimmune hepatitis (not recorded which).

The gene calls are TRBV6-2 or TRBV6-3 and TRBJ2-7; TCRdb indicates TRBD1, and absent DNA this call remains unverified. CDR1 and CDR2 from the germline V gene are MNHEY and SVGEGT. CDR3 size: 12 residues. The chain's CDR3 is CASRAGFYEQYF.

This chain joins TRBV27 and TRBJ1-2; TCRdb proposes TRBD1, but this gene call is untestable without DNA. The V gene's germline CDR1 is MNHEY and CDR2 SMNVEV (reference sequence). The CDR3 contains 15 residues. CDR3 sequence: CASSLSGGSNYGYTF.

The rearrangement uses TRBV12-3 or TRBV12-4 and TRBJ2-7; TCRdb selects TRBD1, and the lack of DNA leaves this call unchecked. CDR3 length: 14 amino acids. The chain's CDR3 is CASRKRGGRYEQYF.

The chain recombines TRBV18 with TRBJ1-3; TCRdb's D gene call, TRBD1, goes unchecked for lack of DNA. Germline CDR1 is KGHSH and CDR2 is LQKENI. This CDR3 comprises 14 residues. This CDR3 reads CASSPTGQLNTIYF. Supplemented by reference TRBV18 and TRBJ1-3, the full variable domain reads NAGVMQNPRHLVRRRGQEARLRCSPMKGHSHVYWYRQLPEEGLKFMVYLQKENIIDESGMPKERFSAEFPKEGPSILRIQQVVRGDSAAYFCASSPTGQLNTIYFGEGSWLTVV.

This clonotype shows up as medium-sized by frequency. This chain uses TRBV6-5 with TRBJ2-2; TCRdb indicates TRBD1, and absent DNA this call remains unverified. The CDR3 has 14 residues. Germline V gives CDR1 MNHEY, CDR2 SVGAGI. The CDR3 loop reads CASSYGGMAGELFF.

Frequency places this clonotype as medium-sized. The chain couples TRBV19 to TRBJ1-1; TCRdb outputs TRBD1, but without DNA this stays unchecked. CDR1 is LNHDA, CDR2 SQIVND, per germline (reference sequence). This CDR3 comprises 18 residues. The CDR3 sequence is CASSRFYRDRESYTEAFF.

This clonotype is deemed medium-sized by its frequency. V and J are TRBV18 and TRBJ1-2. Germline V gene lookup returns CDR1 KGHSH and CDR2 LQKENI. There are 13 residues in the CDR3. Here the CDR3 reads CASSPADNYGYTF.

This chain's CDR3 is CASSPQGPRRDIQYF. The V and J genes are TRBV19 and TRBJ2-4; TCRdb proposes TRBD2, but this gene call is untestable without DNA. This CDR3 region has 15 residues. The germline V gene encodes CDR1 LNHDA and CDR2 SQIVND (reference sequence).

The chain has TRBV20-1 and TRBJ2-3; the TCRdb call, TRBD2, lacks DNA for checking. This CDR3 comprises 15 residues. The germline CDR1 and CDR2 sequences are DFQATT and SNEGSKA (reference sequence). The CDR3: CSATAAGGMTDTQYF.

According to its frequency, this clonotype is medium-sized. This rearrangement joins TRBV5-6 to TRBJ2-1. The CDR3 is 12 amino acids. Germline loops: CDR1 SGHDT, CDR2 YYEEEE. The CDR3 loop is CASSLRVNEQFF.

The chain is built from TRBV5-5 and TRBJ2-5; TCRdb designates TRBD2, a call that cannot be tested without DNA. CDR1 is SGHKS, CDR2 YYEKEE, per germline (reference sequence). The CDR3 spans 13 residues. CDR3 sequence reads: CASSLSGRGTQYF. The full variable domain, completed using reference TRBV5-5 and TRBJ2-5, is DAGVTQSPTHLIKTRGQQVTLRCSPISGHKSVSWYQQVLGQGPQFIFQYYEKEERGRGNFPDRFSARQFPNYSSELNVNALLLGDSALYLCASSLSGRGTQYFGPGTRLLVL.

The chain has TRBV12-3 or TRBV12-4 and TRBJ1-2; TCRdb proposes TRBD1, but this gene call is untestable without DNA. The CDR3 sequence is 15 residues long. The CDR3 spells CASSPSGGRPHGYTF.

V gene TRBV7-2 combines with J gene TRBJ2-7; TCRdb outputs TRBD1, but without DNA this stays unchecked. This CDR3 spans 14 amino acids. Germline V gene sequence: CDR1 SGHTA, CDR2 FQGNSA. CDR3: CASTQAPGAGEQYF.

This clonotype is labeled medium-sized (0.01 to 0.1%) based on frequency. The J gene is TRBJ2-5, the V gene TRBV13; absent DNA, TCRdb's TRBD1 call cannot be checked. This CDR3 contains 15 residues. CDR1 is PRHDT and CDR2 is FYEKMQ in the germline V gene (reference sequence). The CDR3 sequence: CASSLVGQRQETQYF.

This sequence joins TRBV18 and TRBJ1-2; checking the TCRdb D call of TRBD1 is not possible without DNA. CDR1 KGHSH and CDR2 LQKENI come from the germline V gene. The CDR3 runs 14 residues. The CDR3 spells CASSPGQESYGYTF.

V and J are TRBV30 and TRBJ1-4; TCRdb selects TRBD1, and the lack of DNA leaves this call unchecked. This CDR3 has 15 amino acids. Germline V gene sequence: CDR1 GTSNPN, CDR2 SVGIG (reference sequence). The CDR3 protein is CAWRHTGRANEKLFF.

The CDR3 spells CASSLQGGGTGEKLFF. The chain links TRBV12-3 or TRBV12-4 to TRBJ1-4; TCRdb outputs TRBD1, but without DNA this stays unchecked. CDR3 length: 16 residues.

This clonotype is labeled medium-sized (0.01 to 0.1%) based on frequency. The chain has TRBV6-5 and TRBJ1-6; there is no DNA to check the TCRdb D call of TRBD1. The CDR3 spans 15 residues. Germline-derived CDR1 and CDR2 are MNHEY and SVGAGI. The CDR3 sequence: CASSYVYRSNSPLHF.